This is a list of T cell receptor beta chains from one sample in a study of cytomegalovirus exposure and HLA in healthy donors. The method was immunoSEQ multiplex PCR; TCRdb's version includes in-frame clones alone and lacks a portion of them. The sample totals around 75,000 clones. Sequenced: PBMCs. These receptors originate from a boy under 18 in good health and CMV-seronegative. The CDR3 runs from the conserved cysteine through the conserved F or W. The D gene is left open where the match is weak.

>-|TRBV2|TRBJ1-2
TGTGCCAGCAGTGTGACACAGTGGGACTATGGCTACACCTTC
CASSVTQWDYGYTF
>-|TRBV7-2|TRBJ1-1
TGTGCCAGCAGCTTACAGGGCGGAAGCACTGAAGCTTTCTTT
CASSLQGGSTEAFF
>TRBD1|TRBV4-1|TRBJ2-5
TGCGCCAGCAGCCAAGTGGACCGGGACAGCGAGACCCAGTACTTC
CASSQVDRDSETQYF
>TRBD1|TRBV9|TRBJ1-1
TGTGCCAGCAGTCGAGGGGGCCAGAACACTGAAGCTTTCTTT
CASSRGGQNTEAFF
>-|TRBV30|TRBJ1-1
TGTGCCTGGACAAATGTAGTGACTGAAGCTTTCTTT
CAWTNVVTEAFF
>-|TRBV15|TRBJ1-3
TGTGCCACCAGCAGAGACTACTCTGGAAACACCATATATTTT
CATSRDYSGNTIYF
>TRBD1|TRBV7-2|TRBJ2-7
TGTGCCAGCAGCACACCGGGACAGGCCTACGAGCAGTACTTC
CASSTPGQAYEQYF
>TRBD2|TRBV29-1|TRBJ2-3
TGCAGCGTTGAGACTAGCGGGAAGACAGATACGCAGTATTTT
CSVETSGKTDTQYF
>TRBD1|TRBV19|TRBJ2-2
TGTGCCAGTAGTCCGGGACAGGGGAACACCGGGGAGCTGTTTTTT
CASSPGQGNTGELFF
>TRBD2|TRBV10-3|TRBJ2-1
TGTGCCATCAGTGAGACTAGCGGAGACTACAATGAGCAGTTCTTC
CAISETSGDYNEQFF
>-|TRBV5-1|TRBJ1-6
TGCGCCAGCAGCTTGGAGGTTCAGGGATTTAATTCACCCCTCCACTTT
CASSLEVQGFNSPLHF
>-|TRBV4-2|TRBJ2-7
TGTGCCAGCAGCCAAGGACGCGGGCTCGTCAGCTCCTACGAGCAGTACTTC
CASSQGRGLVSSYEQYF
>TRBD2|TRBV19|TRBJ2-7
TGTGCCAGTAGTATAGGAGCGGGGAGATCCTACGAGCAGTACTTC
CASSIGAGRSYEQYF
>TRBD1|TRBV4-1|TRBJ1-4
TGCGCCAGCAGCCGGGACCCGGGACAGGGGAAGGGAAAACTGTTTTTT
CASSRDPGQGKGKLFF
>TRBD1|TRBV30|TRBJ1-1
TGTGCCTGGAACAGGGGTGGGGTAATGAACACTGAAGCTTTCTTT
CAWNRGGVMNTEAFF
>TRBD1|TRBV11-2|TRBJ2-5
TGTGCCAGCAGCTTTGACAGGGTTGAGACCCAGTACTTC
CASSFDRVETQYF
>TRBD1|TRBV29-1|TRBJ1-2
TGCAGCGTTAGGACAGGGACTCTCTATGGCTACACCTTC
CSVRTGTLYGYTF
>-|TRBV27|TRBJ1-5
TGTGCCAGCTTACCGACAGGCTGGGCTCAGCCCCAGCATTTT
CASLPTGWAQPQHF
>TRBD1|TRBV30|TRBJ2-7
TGTGCCTGGGGACAGGGGGGCGAGCAGTACTTC
CAWGQGGEQYF
>TRBD1|TRBV19|TRBJ1-4
TGTGCCAGTAGTAAGACAGGGACTGCAACTAATGAAAAACTGTTTTTT
CASSKTGTATNEKLFF
>TRBD1|TRBV7-2|TRBJ1-2
TGTGCCAGCAGCTTGACAGGGGGCAACTATGGCTACACCTTC
CASSLTGGNYGYTF
>TRBD1|TRBV7-2|TRBJ2-1
TGTGCCAGCACCTCCGGACTGGGGACAGGGTTGTGGAATGAGCAGTTCTTC
CASTSGLGTGLWNEQFF
>-|TRBV11-2|TRBJ1-1
TGTGCCGGTCGTAGCGGTCTCGGGGGGACTGAAGCTTTCTTT
CAGRSGLGGTEAFF
>TRBD1|TRBV30|TRBJ1-2
TGTGCCTGGAGCCAGGGACAGGTCGGGGGCTACACCTTC
CAWSQGQVGGYTF
>TRBD2|TRBV6-4|TRBJ2-1
TGTGCCAGCAGTGCAGCGGGGGACCCCTCTAATGAGCAGTTCTTC
CASSAAGDPSNEQFF
>TRBD2|TRBV5-1|TRBJ2-5
TGCGCCAGCAGCTTGGCCGTGCTAGCGGGCCAAGAGACCCAGTACTTC
CASSLAVLAGQETQYF
>TRBD2|TRBV6-1|TRBJ2-1
TGTGCCAGCAGGATTACTAGCGGGGGGGCCAGCGAGCAGTTCTTC
CASRITSGGASEQFF
>TRBD1|TRBV11-1|TRBJ1-2
TGTGCCAGCAGCCCGAGCCTTGACAGGGCAGGTGATGGCTACACCTTC
CASSPSLDRAGDGYTF
>TRBD1|TRBV6-1|TRBJ1-2
TGTGCCAGCAGTGCAGGGACAGACTATGGCTACACCTTC
CASSAGTDYGYTF
>TRBD2|TRBV25-1|TRBJ2-5
TGTGCCAGCAGTCCGGGGGGAGAGACCCAGTACTTC
CASSPGGETQYF
>TRBD2|TRBV13|TRBJ2-1
TGTGCCAGCAGCTGGAGACTAGCGGGGGATGACAATGAGCAGTTCTTC
CASSWRLAGDDNEQFF
>TRBD1|TRBV2|TRBJ1-4
TGTGCCAGGAGGGAACAGGGGGGTGAAAAACTGTTTTTT
CARREQGGEKLFF
>TRBD2|TRBV4-1|TRBJ2-1
TGCGCCAGCAGCCCGGGACTAGCGGGGGGGGGTGAGCAGTTCTTC
CASSPGLAGGGEQFF
>-|TRBV14|TRBJ1-2
TGTGCCAGCAGCCAAGTAGCAAATACTAACTATGGCTACACCTTC
CASSQVANTNYGYTF
>-|TRBV2|TRBJ1-5
TGTGCCAGCAGGGGCGACGGAAATCAGCCCCAGCATTTT
CASRGDGNQPQHF
>TRBD1|TRBV5-1|TRBJ1-6
TGCGCCAGCAGCGAGACAGGGAATTCCAATTCACCCCTCCACTTT
CASSETGNSNSPLHF
>TRBD2|TRBV30|TRBJ2-3
TGTGCCTGGAATCGCGGGGGTCACACAGATAAGCAGTATTTT
CAWNRGGHTDKQYF
>-|TRBV2|TRBJ1-1
TGTGCCAGCAGCCTAGGGGGTTCGGCTGAAGCTTTCTTT
CASSLGGSAEAFF
>-|TRBV6-5|TRBJ1-2
TGTGCCAGCAGACGCCCGGCAGGGCACGGCTACACCTTC
CASRRPAGHGYTF
>-|TRBV5-3|TRBJ1-6
TGTGCCAGAAGCCGCGGGGACCAAGATAATTCACCCCTCCACTTT
CARSRGDQDNSPLHF
>-|TRBV7-2|TRBJ2-7
TGTGCCAGCAGGCTAACAGGAACCGCCTACGAGCAGTACTTC
CASRLTGTAYEQYF
>-|TRBV6-1|TRBJ1-1
TGTGCCAGCAGTGATCTCAACACTGAAGCTTTCTTT
CASSDLNTEAFF
>TRBD1|TRBV7-2|TRBJ1-5
TGTGCCAGCAGACAGGGGGGTGATCAGCCCCAGCATTTT
CASRQGGDQPQHF
>TRBD2|TRBV11-2|TRBJ2-1
TGTGCCAGCAGCCTAAAGCGGGGGTCGGTCTACAATGAGCAGTTCTTC
CASSLKRGSVYNEQFF
>TRBD1|TRBV4-2|TRBJ1-2
TGTGCCAGCAGCCAAGATATTACAGGGGTGGAGTATGGCTACACCTTC
CASSQDITGVEYGYTF
>-|TRBV19|TRBJ1-1
TGTGCCAGTAGTATAGTTGCGGGGTCGAACACTGAAGCTTTCTTT
CASSIVAGSNTEAFF
>TRBD1|TRBV18|TRBJ2-5
TGTGCCAGCTCGACAGGGGGTCTAGCAGAGACCCAGTACTTC
CASSTGGLAETQYF
>-|TRBV6-1|TRBJ2-1
TGTGCCAGCAGCCGACAGGAACTTGGCAATGAGCAGTTCTTC
CASSRQELGNEQFF
>-|TRBV10-3|TRBJ2-1
TGTGCCACCCTACAGGGAATCCTTGCGAATGAGCAGTTCTTC
CATLQGILANEQFF
>-|TRBV30|TRBJ1-5
TGTGCCTGGAGTGTACGGGGTTGGGGAGGGAGCAATCAGCCCCAGCATTTT
CAWSVRGWGGSNQPQHF
>-|TRBV7-2|TRBJ2-1
TGTGCCAGCAGCTTAGCGCAGGACAATGAGCAGTTCTTC
CASSLAQDNEQFF
>-|TRBV5-1|TRBJ1-2
TGCGCCAGCAGCTTAAGCGGAAATAACTATGGCTACACCTTC
CASSLSGNNYGYTF
>-|TRBV4-1|TRBJ1-1
TGCGCCAGCAGCCAAGGACAGGAGAACACTGAAGCTTTCTTT
CASSQGQENTEAFF
>-|TRBV21-1|TRBJ1-2
TGTGCCAGCAGCAAAGCGAGGCAGGGGCGCGCCTATGGCTACACCTTC
CASSKARQGRAYGYTF
>TRBD2|TRBV7-2|TRBJ2-7
TGTGCCAGCAGCTCCGCAAGGACTAGCTACGAGCAGTACTTC
CASSSARTSYEQYF
>TRBD2|TRBV30|TRBJ2-1
TGTGCCTGGAGTGTACTAGCGGGACTGCAGTTCTTC
CAWSVLAGLQFF
>-|TRBV7-9|TRBJ2-2
TGTGCCAGCGGCAGGGAAGCAGCCGGGGAGCTGTTTTTT
CASGREAAGELFF
>-|TRBV25-1|TRBJ2-1
TGTGCCAGCAGTGAAGGTTTGGGCAGGGCGACCTACAATGAGCAGTTCTTC
CASSEGLGRATYNEQFF
>TRBD2|TRBV6-5|TRBJ2-7
TGTGCCAGCACGGGGGGAGGCGAGCAGTACTTC
CASTGGGEQYF